These 27 T cell receptor beta chains share one sample of origin, sequenced in a study of shared clonotypes between healthy human individuals. Generated by immunoSEQ multiplex PCR, the TCRdb table keeps only in-frame clones and is missing some. In the table there are fewer than 700,000 clones, roughly 72% of which are singletons. The sequencing sample was made of PBMCs. Receptors originate from a woman aged 40 to 50 in good health. Some clones in this sample may be carry-over from other donors' samples.

The chain employs TRBV18 and TRBJ1-2; 7 bases match TRBD1. The CDR3 is 13 residues long. Per germline, CDR1 KGHSH and CDR2 LQKENI. V shed 3 bases, J shed 7 bases, and the junction held 5 bases outside the gene matches. Written as DNA, the CDR3 is TGTGCCAGCTCACCCCTGGACAGGCTTGGCTACACCTTC. Encoded protein: CASSPLDRLGYTF. Filled out from reference TRBV18 and TRBJ1-2, the complete variable domain reads NAGVMQNPRHLVRRRGQEARLRCSPMKGHSHVYWYRQLPEEGLKFMVYLQKENIIDESGMPKERFSAEFPKEGPSILRIQQVVRGDSAAYFCASSPLDRLGYTFGSGTRLTVV.

The chain is built from TRBV7-9 and TRBJ2-7; 8 bases fit TRBD2. The CDR3 spans 14 residues. Per the germline V gene, CDR1 is SEHNR and CDR2 is FQNEAQ (reference sequence). J lost 0 bases, V lost 4 bases, and 2 bases had no gene match. CDR3: CASSSRGGSYEQYF. CDR3 in DNA: TGTGCCAGCAGCTCTCGGGGGGGCTCCTACGAGCAGTACTTC.

V gene TRBV5-5 combines with J gene TRBJ1-2, with D possibly TRBD1 on 6 matching bases. Between the trimmed V and J ends, which lost 2 bases and 1 base, there was a span of 9 bases. This CDR3 comprises 14 residues. CDR1 and CDR2 from the germline V gene are SGHKS and YYEKEE (reference sequence). The CDR3: CASSLQGVNYGYTF. The CDR3 DNA reads as TGTGCCAGCAGCTTACAGGGAGTTAACTATGGCTACACCTTC.

V gene TRBV4-3 combines with J gene TRBJ1-3; TRBD1 agrees at 7 bases. This CDR3 is 18 amino acids long. The ends lost 1 base at V and 0 bases at J; junction bases unmatched: 9. Looked up from germline, CDR1 is LGHNA and CDR2 is YSLEER. CDR3 residues: CASSQVFTGAISGNTIYF. DNA for the CDR3: TGCGCCAGCAGCCAAGTATTTACAGGGGCTATCTCTGGAAACACCATATATTTT.

The rearrangement joins TRBV4-3 to TRBJ2-1; 9 bases are shared with TRBD2. Germline CDR1 is LGHNA and CDR2 is YSLEER. V was pared by 4 bases and J by 9 bases, with 7 bases of the junction left unmatched. The CDR3 length is 14 residues. CDR3 sequence: CASSPRLAESEQFF. The CDR3 nucleotides read TGCGCCAGCAGCCCCCGACTAGCGGAGAGTGAGCAGTTCTTC.

The chain joins TRBV29-1 to TRBJ2-2; weak D call: TRBD2 (7 bases). Germline values: CDR1 SQVTM, CDR2 ANQGSEA. This CDR3 region has 15 residues. The germline V and J ends were trimmed by 6 bases and 4 bases, with 18 bases remaining between them. CDR3 in amino acids: CSVFKPGEGTGELFF. The DNA of the CDR3 is TGCAGCGTCTTTAAGCCAGGGGAGGGCACCGGGGAGCTGTTTTTT.

This chain connects TRBV7-3 to TRBJ2-2; possibly TRBD2 for D (5 bases). The V end was cut by 5 bases, the J end by 0 bases, with 13 bases between. CDR3 length: 16 amino acids. Germline V gives CDR1 SGHTA, CDR2 FQGTGA. CDR3 DNA: TGTGCCAGCAGCCAAGGGATAGCGTCGAACACCGGGGAGCTGTTTTTT. This codes for CASSQGIASNTGELFF.

The CDR3 spells CASSFDMLAGAGYNEQFF. CDR3 coding DNA: TGCGCCAGCAGCTTTGACATGCTAGCGGGAGCTGGCTACAATGAGCAGTTCTTC. The chain is built from TRBV5-1 and TRBJ2-1, with 10 bases that match TRBD2. V gave up 2 bases and J gave up 3 bases; unmatched junction bases: 11. The CDR3 runs 18 residues. Per the germline V gene, CDR1 is SGHRS and CDR2 is YFSETQ.

The CDR3 nucleotides read TGTGCCAGCAGCAAGGGGGGGACTTCATACGAGCAGTACTTC. Its translation: CASSKGGTSYEQYF. The chain links TRBV5-4 to TRBJ2-7; D is perhaps TRBD2 (7 bases). Trimming pared 4 bases from V and 4 bases from J, leaving 15 bases between. Germline V gene lookup returns CDR1 SGHNT and CDR2 YYREEE (reference sequence). The CDR3 runs 14 residues.

This clone was recorded once. The chain carries TRBV29-1 and TRBJ1-1, with D uncertain. The V end was cut by 6 bases, the J end by 3 bases, with 14 bases between. Germline CDR1 is SQVTM and CDR2 is ANQGSEA. The CDR3 sequence is 13 residues long. CDR3 residues: CSVARGRDTEAFF. The CDR3, as DNA: TGCAGCGTCGCCCGGGGAAGGGACACTGAAGCTTTCTTT.

J is TRBJ2-7 and V is TRBV18; tentatively, D is TRBD2 (6 bases). The CDR3 runs 13 residues. CDR1 KGHSH and CDR2 LQKENI come from the germline V gene. Trimming took 3 bases from V and 5 from J, leaving 11 bases between them. The CDR3 nucleotides are TGTGCCAGCTCACCGGCCGGGACTGACGAGCAGTACTTC. This translates into CASSPAGTDEQYF.

The rearrangement joins TRBV6-1 to TRBJ1-3; no reliable D call. Trimming took 10 bases from V and 2 from J, leaving 12 bases between them. CDR3 size: 13 residues. CDR1 is MNHNS and CDR2 is SASEGT in the germline V gene. The CDR3 DNA follows: TGTGCCAACGCTGGGGATACTGGAAACACCATATATTTT. Translating it yields CANAGDTGNTIYF.

The CDR3, as DNA: TGTGCCAGCACCCGCCCCCCATACGAGCAGTACTTC. It encodes CASTRPPYEQYF. The chain uses TRBV28 and TRBJ2-7, with D uncertain. This CDR3 spans 12 amino acids. V was pared by 7 bases and J by 4 bases, with 11 bases between. The germline gives CDR1 MDHEN, CDR2 SYDVKM.

This chain connects TRBV19 to TRBJ2-1, with 7 bases lining up with TRBD2. Germline V CDR1 and CDR2: LNHDA, SQIVND (reference sequence). CDR3 length: 14 amino acids. The junction had 4 bases not matched to a gene; V was cut back by 4 bases and J by 4 bases. In DNA form, the CDR3 reads TGTGCCAGTAGTAGGTCGGGGGGATACAATGAGCAGTTCTTC. Its protein is CASSRSGGYNEQFF.

This chain connects TRBV5-1 to TRBJ1-2, with D possibly being TRBD1 (5 bases). The ends were cut back, 0 bases at V and 6 bases at J, with 15 bases in the middle. Germline CDR1 reads SGHRS; CDR2 reads YFSETQ. CDR3 length: 15 amino acids. The CDR3 DNA reads as TGCGCCAGCAGCTTGGCCGGGGCAGCCTTAAATGGCTACACCTTC. It codes for CASSLAGAALNGYTF.

V and J are TRBV25-1 and TRBJ1-2; 10 bases are a match to TRBD1. V trimming: 4 bases; J trimming: 0 bases; junction bases outside the gene matches: 2. Germline CDR1 reads MGHDK; CDR2 reads SYGVNS. This CDR3 region has 15 residues. CDR3 bases: TGTGCCAGCAGTGGGACAGGGGGGTCTAACTATGGCTACACCTTC. Translation gives CASSGTGGSNYGYTF.

This clone occurred once. The V call is TRBV5-1, the J call TRBJ2-3, with a possible D match to TRBD2 (5 bases). The CDR3 covers 16 residues. Germline V gene lookup returns CDR1 SGHRS and CDR2 YFSETQ. Trimming took 2 bases from V and 0 from J, leaving 13 bases between them. The CDR3 loop is CASSFALRASTDTQYF. CDR3 bases: TGCGCCAGCAGCTTCGCGCTGCGGGCCAGCACAGATACGCAGTATTTT.

The chain carries TRBV27 and TRBJ2-7; 9 bases map to TRBD1. This CDR3 has 15 amino acids. The germline gives CDR1 MNHEY, CDR2 SMNVEV (reference sequence). Losses at the gene ends were 0 bases for V and 7 bases for J; bases not matched to a gene: 7. In nucleotides, the CDR3 is TGTGCCAGCAGTTTATCGACAGGGGGGTCCCGGGAGCAGTACTTC. Translating gives CASSLSTGGSREQYF.

The chain employs TRBV18 and TRBJ1-1; no clear D gene. The CDR3 length is 14 residues. Germline V gene lookup returns CDR1 KGHSH and CDR2 LQKENI. V was cut by 3 bases and J by 5 bases, with 13 bases left in between. The CDR3 region is CASSPRSAGTEAFF. The CDR3 coding sequence is TGTGCCAGCTCACCCCGTAGTGCAGGAACTGAAGCTTTCTTT.

The chain carries TRBV30 and TRBJ1-2; D is perhaps TRBD1 (6 bases). V was pared by 3 bases and J by 7 bases, with 15 bases between. CDR1 and CDR2 from the germline V gene are GTSNPN and SVGIG (reference sequence). The CDR3 contains 13 residues. CDR3 nucleotide sequence: TGTGCCTGGAGCCACGACAGGACCCGTGGCTACACCTTC. It yields the protein CAWSHDRTRGYTF.

The rearrangement uses TRBV5-5 and TRBJ1-3; 7 nucleotides agree with TRBD1. Trimming cost V 0 bases and J 3 bases; bases outside gene matches: 9. This CDR3 has 17 residues. The V gene's germline CDR1 is SGHKS and CDR2 YYEKEE (reference sequence). This chain's CDR3 is CASSLDETGLFGNTIYF. Here the CDR3 DNA reads TGTGCCAGCAGCTTGGACGAGACAGGGTTGTTTGGAAACACCATATATTTT.

About this clone: One end of the junction varies from germline; a read error may be responsible. The chain carries TRBV7-7 and TRBJ2-5, with no clear D. CDR1 and CDR2 from the germline V gene are SSHAT and FNYEAQ (reference sequence). CDR3 length equals 13 residues. CDR3 DNA: TGTGCTAGCAGCTTGGGAATAGAAGAGACCCAGTACTTC. It specifies CASSLGIEETQYF.

This clone was detected once. This CDR3 reads CASSLLVGLTDTQYF. The CDR3 nucleotides read TGTGCCAGCAGCTTGCTGGTGGGGCTCACAGATACGCAGTATTTT. The chain joins TRBV5-4 to TRBJ2-3; D is perhaps TRBD1 (5 bases). Between the trimmed V and J ends, which lost 1 base and 2 bases, there was a span of 11 bases. Germline assignment: CDR1 SGHNT and CDR2 YYREEE (reference sequence). This CDR3 region has 15 residues.

This clone has a single count. The chain recombines TRBV30 with TRBJ1-2, with 7 bases lining up with TRBD1. CDR3 size: 13 residues. Trimming at V came to 6 bases and at J to 2 bases, leaving 6 bases not matched to a gene. CDR1 and CDR2 from the germline V gene are GTSNPN and SVGIG (reference sequence). The CDR3 sequence is CACLDRTNYGYTF. The CDR3 nucleotides read TGTGCCTGCTTGGACAGGACCAACTATGGCTACACCTTC.

A single count supports this clone. V gene TRBV7-8 combines with J gene TRBJ2-1; TRBD2 agrees at 12 bases. Germline V gene data show CDR1 as SGHVS and CDR2 as FQNEAQ. The CDR3 runs to 16 residues. The ends lost 2 bases at V and 8 bases at J; junction bases unmatched: 7. The CDR3, as DNA: TGTGCCAGCAGCTTAACGACTAGCGGGAGCATCGATGAGCAGTTCTTC. Its translation is CASSLTTSGSIDEQFF.

The V and J genes are TRBV13 and TRBJ1-2; D may be TRBD1 (6 bases). The CDR3 is made up of 15 amino acids. Germline assignment: CDR1 PRHDT and CDR2 FYEKMQ (reference sequence). Trimming removed 8 bases from V and 0 bases from J, with 16 bases in between. In nucleotides, the CDR3 is TGTGCCAGCCAGGGGCGAGGGGTGCCTAACTATGGCTACACCTTC. It yields the protein CASQGRGVPNYGYTF.

This clone was observed a few times. CDR3 protein: CASSPQGAGEQYF. The CDR3 nucleotides read TGCGCCAGCAGCCCACAGGGGGCGGGTGAGCAGTACTTC. This rearrangement joins TRBV5-1 to TRBJ2-7; TRBD1 matches 9 bases. V lost 4 bases and J lost 7; bases outside the gene matches: 6. The CDR3 runs 13 residues. Germline lookup yields CDR1 SGHRS and CDR2 YFSETQ.